This note documents a single T cell receptor (beta chain) sequence. The target antigen is unknown. This sample was included in a study of OX40 agonist ivuxolimab in advanced cancers. Study-level results: CD4+ T cells averaged fewer expanded clones than CD8+ T cells.

Method: immunoSEQ multiplex PCR; TCRdb's copy keeps in-frame clones and lacks some. The repertoire consists of around 53,000 clones, with nearly 95% occurring once and the leading ten covering under 20%. The CDR3 covers 11 residues. V shed 7 bases and J shed 10 bases, with 13 bases lying between them. The germline CDR1 and CDR2 sequences are SQVTM and ANQGSEA. This chain joins TRBV29-1 and TRBJ2-2; D remains ambiguous. The clonotype was recovered from an adult with an advanced solid tumor such as melanoma, head and neck, liver or kidney cancer. Sequenced material: CD4+ or CD8+ T cells sorted from blood, taken in a trial of the OX40 agonist ivuxolimab. The CDR3 DNA sequence: TGCAGCGGATTGTATTGGGAGGAGCTGTTTTTT. It encodes CSGLYWEELFF.